The 10 T cell receptor beta chains below come from one sample, sequenced in a study of blood T cells in healthy people across ages. A sample-barcoded 5' primer and a J-beta primer mix were used in a second PCR of roughly 7 to 12 cycles. TCRdb re-analysed the 5' RACE reads in MiXCR, keeping a single row per CDR3 protein. The sample consists of about 760,000 distinct CDR3 sequences, approximately 60% of them appearing once. The sequencing input was blood. The receptors stem from a man aged 35 to 55 in good health.

V usage is TRBV6-7 and J usage is TRBJ2-3; 7 nucleotides agree with TRBD2. TRBV6-7 is an ORF, and what it does is uncertain. The length of the CDR3 is 14 residues. J lost 5 bases, V lost 2 bases, and 4 bases had no gene match. The DNA of the CDR3 is TGTGCCAGCAGTTACAGGGCTAGCGGAGATACGCAGTATTTT. Translation: CASSYRASGDTQYF.

Notes on this clonotype: One end of the junction varies from germline; a read error may be responsible. The chain carries TRBV25-1 and TRBJ2-5; a possible D gene is TRBD1 (6 bases). This CDR3 has 13 amino acids. Germline values: CDR1 MGHDK, CDR2 SYGVNS. CDR3 residues: CAGSLTGLETQYF. The CDR3 bases are TGTGCCGGCAGCCTTACAGGGTTGGAGACCCAGTACTTC.

This chain joins TRBV28 and TRBJ1-4; no reliable D call. CDR1 MDHEN and CDR2 SYDVKM come from the germline V gene. The CDR3 totals 14 residues. V was clipped by 5 bases and J by 8 bases, with 15 bases between them. In DNA form, the CDR3 reads TGTGCCAGCAGTCCCCGTCCCTCCGGGGAAAAACTGTTTTTT. It encodes CASSPRPSGEKLFF.

This clonotype was observed a few times. The chain uses TRBV12-3 or TRBV12-4 and TRBJ2-5, with D maybe TRBD1 (6 bases). This CDR3 has 15 amino acids. The germline V and J ends were trimmed by 1 base and 2 bases, with 11 bases remaining between them. This CDR3 reads CASSLEMGQQETQYF. CDR3 coding DNA: TGTGCCAGCAGTTTAGAAATGGGACAACAAGAGACCCAGTACTTC.

This clonotype was seen only a few times. This chain uses TRBV27 with TRBJ2-3; unclear D gene. Germline V gene data show CDR1 as MNHEY and CDR2 as SMNVEV (reference sequence). The CDR3 is made up of 13 amino acids. Trimming removed 3 bases from V and 2 bases from J, with 6 bases in between. The CDR3 region has the DNA TGTGCCAGCAGTTTCTCCCCCACAGATACGCAGTATTTT. Encoded protein: CASSFSPTDTQYF.

The rearrangement links TRBV20-1 to TRBJ1-2, with D maybe TRBD1 (6 bases). Germline-derived CDR1 and CDR2 are DFQATT and SNEGSKA (reference sequence). This CDR3 has 17 residues. Deletions cut 1 base from V and 4 bases from J, with 22 bases between. The DNA for the CDR3 is TGCAGTGCTAGAGCCATAACCTCGGCCACCAGGGGCTATGGCTACACCTTC. Protein product: CSARAITSATRGYGYTF.

This clonotype was seen a handful of times. This chain connects TRBV12-3 or TRBV12-4 to TRBJ2-5, with TRBD1 matching 9 bases. V gave up 4 bases and J gave up 2 bases; unmatched junction bases: 5. The CDR3 extends over 15 amino acids. The CDR3, as DNA: TGTGCCAGCAGTTCTGCCGGGACAGGGCAAGAGACCCAGTACTTC. Translated, it gives CASSSAGTGQETQYF.

This clonotype was observed once. This chain links TRBV18 with TRBJ1-4; tentatively, D is TRBD1 (5 bases). Deletions cut 3 bases from V and 8 bases from J, with 19 bases between. Germline V gives CDR1 KGHSH, CDR2 LQKENI. This CDR3 region has 16 residues. The CDR3 loop reads CASSPQTGYPREKLFF. For the CDR3, the DNA is TGTGCCAGCTCACCCCAAACAGGATACCCGAGGGAAAAACTGTTTTTT. Using reference TRBV18 and TRBJ1-4 for the parts outside the CDR3, the full variable domain is NAGVMQNPRHLVRRRGQEARLRCSPMKGHSHVYWYRQLPEEGLKFMVYLQKENIIDESGMPKERFSAEFPKEGPSILRIQQVVRGDSAAYFCASSPQTGYPREKLFFGSGTQLSVL.

This clonotype was found many times. This chain joins TRBV5-5 and TRBJ1-6; no reliable D call. The CDR3 loop spans 15 amino acids. V lost 4 bases and J 0 bases, leaving 8 bases between the germline ends. CDR1 and CDR2 from the germline V gene are SGHKS and YYEKEE (reference sequence). CDR3: CASSQTSSYNSPLHF. The DNA of the CDR3 is TGTGCCAGCAGCCAAACCAGCTCCTATAATTCACCCCTCCACTTT. Together with reference TRBV5-5 and TRBJ1-6, the CDR3 gives the full variable domain: DAGVTQSPTHLIKTRGQQVTLRCSPISGHKSVSWYQQVLGQGPQFIFQYYEKEERGRGNFPDRFSARQFPNYSSELNVNALLLGDSALYLCASSQTSSYNSPLHFGNGTRLTVT.

CDR3 DNA sequence: TGTGCCAGCAGAGGCAGGGGGTTTGATACGCAGTATTTT. This sequence encodes CASRGRGFDTQYF. This sequence joins TRBV6-5 and TRBJ2-3, with 7 bases fitting TRBD1. J gave up 6 bases and V 6 bases, and 6 bases lay outside the gene matches. The CDR3 runs 13 residues. Germline V CDR1 and CDR2: MNHEY, SVGAGI.